The clone carrying this T cell receptor (beta chain) appeared many times. The sample is drawn from a study of blood T cell repertoires in COVID-19. In the study overall: Samples taken during acute and convalescent COVID-19 were collected in the United States, Italy and Spain. In each case, the material was cDNA or gDNA derived from T cells, B-cell-depleted T cells, or PBMCs.

The V gene's germline CDR1 is SGHDN and CDR2 FVKESK. The CDR3 extends over 15 amino acids. Germline trimming cut 1 base from V and 4 bases from J; bases unmatched to any gene: 2. Source study methods: Amplifying reference gene primers gave estimates of nucleated cell counts. Clones were read by immunoSEQ multiplex PCR, and TCRdb kept only the in-frame ones, dropping some. From that table come the V and J calls and clone size; the DNA was used to work out D and trimming. The sample contains about 160,000 clones, about three quarters of which appear only once. Specimen: peripheral blood. The origin of this receptor is a man between 65 and 85 years old with acute or convalescent COVID-19. The chain employs TRBV14 and TRBJ2-2; TRBD2 matches 8 bases. The CDR3 DNA is TGTGCCAGCAGCCAAGCGGGAGGGTGCACCGGGGAGCTGTTTTTT. As protein: CASSQAGGCTGELFF.